Each of the 5 T cell receptor beta chains below was sequenced from the same sample in a study of shared clonotypes between healthy human individuals. Libraries were prepared by immunoSEQ multiplex PCR; TCRdb keeps only in-frame clonotypes and omits some of them. This repertoire shows approximately 1.5 million clones, approximately 98% found once; its top ten account for roughly 0.45%. What was sequenced was naive CD4+ T cells sorted from blood. Regarding subset: CD45RA+ positively selected. These receptors all come from a man aged 25-45 years in good health.

Comment on this clone: Within the sample, other DNA sequences also encode this same CDR3. V usage is TRBV6-1 and J usage is TRBJ2-3; TRBD2 matches 11 bases. Trimming removed 4 bases from V and 0 bases from J; junction bases left unmatched: 0. The CDR3 consists of 15 residues. Germline V lookup: CDR1 MNHNS, CDR2 SASEGT. CDR3 region: CASSGLAGSTDTQYF. The CDR3 nucleotides are TGTGCCAGCAGTGGACTAGCGGGGAGCACAGATACGCAGTATTTT.

In the case of this clone: This CDR3 is also generated by other DNA sequences in the sample. V is TRBV11-2 and J is TRBJ2-1; D gene uncertain. Germline lookup yields CDR1 SGHAT and CDR2 FQNNGV. Trimming shortened V by 3 bases and J by 1 base, and 4 bases separated the two germline ends. The CDR3 extends over 13 amino acids. The CDR3 DNA sequence: TGTGCCAGCAGCTTGGGTTCCTACAATGAGCAGTTCTTC. The encoded protein is CASSLGSYNEQFF. The variable domain in full, completed from reference TRBV11-2 and TRBJ2-1, reads EAGVAQSPRYKIIEKRQSVAFWCNPISGHATLYWYQQILGQGPKLLIQFQNNGVVDDSQLPKDRFSAERLKGVDSTLKIQPAKLEDSAVYLCASSLGSYNEQFFGPGTRLTVL.

This rearrangement joins TRBV2 to TRBJ1-1; 7 nucleotides line up with TRBD1. Germline CDR1 SNHLY, CDR2 FYNNEI. The J segment lost 4 bases and the V segment lost 6 bases, leaving 8 bases of the junction unmatched. The CDR3 runs to 14 residues. The CDR3 bases are TGTGCCAGCAGCCTTGACAGGGATCGCACTGAAGCTTTCTTT. This translates into CASSLDRDRTEAFF.

This rearrangement joins TRBV7-2 to TRBJ1-5; D is uncertain. Between the trimmed V and J ends, which lost 5 bases and 3 bases, there was a span of 11 bases. The CDR3 has 14 amino acids. Germline-derived CDR1 and CDR2 are SGHTA and FQGNSA. CDR3 nucleotide sequence: TGTGCCAGCAGCAGGATCGGGAACAATCAGCCCCAGCATTTT. Its protein product is CASSRIGNNQPQHF. Full variable domain (rest looked up from reference TRBV7-2 and TRBJ1-5): GAGVSQSPSNKVTEKGKDVELRCDPISGHTALYWYRQSLGQGLEFLIYFQGNSAPDKSGLPSDRFSAERTGGSVSTLTIQRTQQEDSAVYLCASSRIGNNQPQHFGDGTRLSIL.

The rearrangement uses TRBV28 and TRBJ2-7; TRBD1 is a possible D gene (5 bases). The CDR3 sequence is 14 residues long. Per the germline V gene, CDR1 is MDHEN and CDR2 is SYDVKM. The germline V and J ends were trimmed by 6 bases and 3 bases, with 15 bases remaining between them. CDR3 coding DNA: TGTGCCAGCAGCAAGCTACAGACAGACTACGAGCAGTACTTC. As protein: CASSKLQTDYEQYF.